A selection of T cell receptor beta chains follows, all from one sample in a study of blood T cell repertoires in COVID-19. The repertoire was sequenced with immunoSEQ multiplex PCR; TCRdb's copy has only in-frame clones and lacks some. The sample records about 160,000 clones, approximately 80% being singletons. The sequencing sample was made of peripheral blood. These TCRs come from a woman aged 35 to 49 with COVID-19, enrolled during active disease. CDR3s include the opening cysteine and the closing phenylalanine or tryptophan. Fields, in order: D gene, J gene, clone size, V gene, CDR3 DNA, CDR3 protein. D genes are given only for firm matches. The size of a clone is reported for some rows only, either as once, few or many, or as a class for expanded clones.

D: TRBD2
J: TRBJ2-1
size: NA
V: TRBV20-1
DNA: TGCAGTGCTAGTGCGGGGGGGATATACAATGAGCAGTTCTTC
CDR3: CSASAGGIYNEQFF

D: TRBD2
J: TRBJ2-2
size: NA
V: TRBV7-9
DNA: TGTGCCAGCAGCTTGACTAGCGGGAAAGAGGGGGAGCTGTTTTTT
CDR3: CASSLTSGKEGELFF

D: NA
J: TRBJ1-1
size: NA
V: TRBV9
DNA: TGTGCCAGCAGCGTAGCCCCGGACATCACTGAAGCTTTCTTT
CDR3: CASSVAPDITEAFF

D: TRBD2
J: TRBJ2-5
size: once
V: TRBV15
DNA: TGTGCCACCAGCAGATCAACACGACTAGCGGTCCAAGAGACCCAGTACTTC
CDR3: CATSRSTRLAVQETQYF

D: NA
J: TRBJ1-2
size: few
V: TRBV19
DNA: TGTGCCAGTAGTATAGCCCGCGGGGACGGCTACACCTTC
CDR3: CASSIARGDGYTF

D: NA
J: TRBJ2-1
size: NA
V: TRBV5-1
DNA: TGCGCCAGCAGCAGTCGACAGGCCTACAATGAGCAGTTCTTC
CDR3: CASSSRQAYNEQFF

D: TRBD1
J: TRBJ1-3
size: NA
V: TRBV18
DNA: TGTGCCAGCTCCCCTTCGGGGACAGGCGGTGGAAACACCATATATTTT
CDR3: CASSPSGTGGGNTIYF

D: NA
J: TRBJ2-3
size: NA
V: TRBV19
DNA: TGTGCCAGTAGCTGGGGGGGCACAGATACGCAGTATTTT
CDR3: CASSWGGTDTQYF

D: TRBD1
J: TRBJ2-6
size: NA
V: TRBV4-1
DNA: TGCGCCAGCAGCCTGGGACAGTTCCGTTCTGGGGCCAACGTCCTGACTTTC
CDR3: CASSLGQFRSGANVLTF

D: NA
J: TRBJ2-7
size: NA
V: TRBV27
DNA: TGTGCCAGCAGTTTATCTAACTACGAGCAGTACTTC
CDR3: CASSLSNYEQYF

D: NA
J: TRBJ1-1
size: NA
V: TRBV21-1
DNA: TGTGCCAGCAGCAAAGCGCCCAGGGTAAATATGAACACTGAAGCTTTCTTT
CDR3: CASSKAPRVNMNTEAFF

D: NA
J: TRBJ1-5
size: NA
V: TRBV5-8
DNA: TGTGCCAGCAGCGGAAACAGTAGATATAGCAATCAGCCCCAGCATTTT
CDR3: CASSGNSRYSNQPQHF

D: TRBD2
J: TRBJ2-5
size: NA
V: TRBV25-1
DNA: TGTGCCAGCCTAACTAGCGGGGAAGAGACCCAGTACTTC
CDR3: CASLTSGEETQYF

D: TRBD1
J: TRBJ1-6
size: once
V: TRBV5-5
DNA: TGTGCCAGCAGCTTGGAACGTAGGGGGCGTTCACCCCTCCACTTT
CDR3: CASSLERRGRSPLHF

D: NA
J: TRBJ2-1
size: NA
V: TRBV3-1/TRBV3-2
DNA: TGTGCCAGCAGCCAAGGCAGGGGCTCTGAGCAGTTCTTC
CDR3: CASSQGRGSEQFF

D: NA
J: TRBJ1-2
size: NA
V: TRBV7-9
DNA: TGTGCCAGCAGCTCAACCGGTGATGGCTACACCTTC
CDR3: CASSSTGDGYTF

D: TRBD1
J: TRBJ1-3
size: NA
V: TRBV2
DNA: TGTGCCAGCAGTGAGTACAGACAGGGGGCTGGAAACACCATATATTTT
CDR3: CASSEYRQGAGNTIYF

D: NA
J: TRBJ1-1
size: many
V: TRBV7-8
DNA: TGTGCCAGCATCCCCTTTGGCAGCGAAACTGAAGCTTTCTTT
CDR3: CASIPFGSETEAFF

D: TRBD1
J: TRBJ2-3
size: NA
V: TRBV7-2
DNA: TGTGCCAGCAGCTTAGGGGACAGGTCGGCGGATACGCAGTATTTT
CDR3: CASSLGDRSADTQYF

D: NA
J: TRBJ2-1
size: NA
V: TRBV9
DNA: TGTGCCAGCAGCCCCGGCAGGGGAAATGAGCAGTTCTTC
CDR3: CASSPGRGNEQFF

D: TRBD1
J: TRBJ1-1
size: NA
V: TRBV2
DNA: TGTGCCAGCAGTGACGGGACAGCGAACACTGAAGCTTTCTTT
CDR3: CASSDGTANTEAFF

D: TRBD2
J: TRBJ2-2
size: NA
V: TRBV24-1
DNA: TGTGCCACCAGTGATTTACCTAAGACTAGCGGGGACAACACCGGGGAGCTGTTTTTT
CDR3: CATSDLPKTSGDNTGELFF

D: NA
J: TRBJ1-5
size: NA
V: TRBV18
DNA: TGTGCCAGCTCACCTGTAAATAGCAATCAGCCCCAGCATTTT
CDR3: CASSPVNSNQPQHF

D: TRBD1
J: TRBJ1-2
size: NA
V: TRBV27
DNA: TGTGCCAGCAGTTATGGACAGGGAGGTAACTATGGCTACACCTTC
CDR3: CASSYGQGGNYGYTF

D: TRBD2
J: TRBJ2-3
size: NA
V: TRBV4-1
DNA: TGCGCCAGCAGCCAAGAAATAGCGGGGGGACCCACAGATACGCAGTATTTT
CDR3: CASSQEIAGGPTDTQYF

D: NA
J: TRBJ1-2
size: few
V: TRBV21-1
DNA: TGTGCCAGCAGCAAAGAAAACAGTGGACTTGGCTACACCTTC
CDR3: CASSKENSGLGYTF

D: TRBD1
J: TRBJ1-2
size: NA
V: TRBV27
DNA: TGTGCCAGCAGACTGGCGACAGGGGGCAACTATGGCTACACCTTC
CDR3: CASRLATGGNYGYTF

D: NA
J: TRBJ2-3
size: NA
V: TRBV18
DNA: TGTGCCAGCTCACCACGGGGGGTAGATACGCAGTATTTT
CDR3: CASSPRGVDTQYF

D: NA
J: TRBJ2-3
size: few
V: TRBV30
DNA: TGTGCCTGGAGAATAGGGGGCACAGATACGCAGTATTTT
CDR3: CAWRIGGTDTQYF

D: NA
J: TRBJ2-3
size: NA
V: TRBV21-1
DNA: TGTGCCAGCAGCACTCCCGGGACTAGGGGTCACGATACGCAGTATTTT
CDR3: CASSTPGTRGHDTQYF

D: NA
J: TRBJ2-5
size: NA
V: TRBV4-2
DNA: TGTGCCAGCAGCCAAGGGATATTGGGGGGCCAAGAGACCCAGTACTTC
CDR3: CASSQGILGGQETQYF

D: NA
J: TRBJ1-5
size: NA
V: TRBV6-4
DNA: TGTGCCAGCAGTGGGGGCAGGGGCAATCAGCCCCAGCATTTT
CDR3: CASSGGRGNQPQHF

D: TRBD1
J: TRBJ1-1
size: NA
V: TRBV6-5
DNA: TGTGCCACCCGGACAGGGGAGGGCACTGAAGCTTTCTTT
CDR3: CATRTGEGTEAFF

D: NA
J: TRBJ2-1
size: NA
V: TRBV11-2
DNA: TGTGCCAGCAGCCCACGAACAGGGTTTGTCGACAATGAGCAGTTCTTC
CDR3: CASSPRTGFVDNEQFF

D: NA
J: TRBJ2-3
size: once
V: TRBV30
DNA: TGTGCCTGGAGTAAGGGGTTGGGCACAGATACGCAGTATTTT
CDR3: CAWSKGLGTDTQYF

D: NA
J: TRBJ1-2
size: NA
V: TRBV3-1/TRBV3-2
DNA: TGTGCCAGCGGGGGGACGGCCTCCTATGGCTACACCTTC
CDR3: CASGGTASYGYTF

D: TRBD1
J: TRBJ2-5
size: NA
V: TRBV29-1
DNA: TGCAGCGCTTCGACAGGGGTGGAGACCCAGTACTTC
CDR3: CSASTGVETQYF

D: TRBD1
J: TRBJ2-1
size: NA
V: TRBV18
DNA: TGTGCCAGCACCTCCATCGGGACAGGTAAAGGAGAGCAGTTCTTC
CDR3: CASTSIGTGKGEQFF

D: TRBD1
J: TRBJ2-7
size: NA
V: TRBV4-1
DNA: TGCGCCAGCAGCCAAGATCGGGACAGCTCCTACGAGCAGTACTTC
CDR3: CASSQDRDSSYEQYF

D: NA
J: TRBJ1-5
size: NA
V: TRBV19
DNA: TGTGCCAGTAGTGAGGCGGTTCGTCGGAATCAGCCCCAGCATTTT
CDR3: CASSEAVRRNQPQHF

D: NA
J: TRBJ1-2
size: NA
V: TRBV27
DNA: TGTGCCAGACGCCTAGGTTGGGGGGGAAACTATGGCTACACCTTC
CDR3: CARRLGWGGNYGYTF

D: TRBD2
J: TRBJ2-7
size: few
V: TRBV7-9
DNA: TGTGCCAGCAGCTCGACCGGGACTAGCGTTCTCTACGAGCAGTACTTC
CDR3: CASSSTGTSVLYEQYF

D: NA
J: TRBJ2-3
size: NA
V: TRBV6-4
DNA: TGTGCCAGCAGCGGTACTAGCAGCAACACAGATACGCAGTATTTT
CDR3: CASSGTSSNTDTQYF

D: TRBD1
J: TRBJ2-7
size: NA
V: TRBV28
DNA: TGTGCCAGCCGGGACAGTAGCTCCTACGAGCAGTACTTC
CDR3: CASRDSSSYEQYF

D: NA
J: TRBJ1-4
size: NA
V: TRBV9
DNA: TGTGCCAGCAGCCCGGATCCTGTACAGGAAAAACTGTTTTTT
CDR3: CASSPDPVQEKLFF

D: NA
J: TRBJ1-2
size: NA
V: TRBV12-3/TRBV12-4
DNA: TGTGCCAGCAGTCTACGATACTATGGCTACACCTTC
CDR3: CASSLRYYGYTF

D: NA
J: TRBJ2-2
size: NA
V: TRBV4-1
DNA: TGCGCCAGCAGCCAAACACGGGAGACAGCTAACACCGGGGAGCTGTTTTTT
CDR3: CASSQTRETANTGELFF

D: NA
J: TRBJ1-2
size: NA
V: TRBV12-3/TRBV12-4
DNA: TGTGCCAGCAGCCAAGTTCTATCCTATGGCTACACCTTC
CDR3: CASSQVLSYGYTF

D: NA
J: TRBJ1-2
size: few
V: TRBV2
DNA: TGTGCCAGCAGGGTCACATGGAACTATGGCTACACCTTC
CDR3: CASRVTWNYGYTF

D: TRBD2
J: TRBJ2-1
size: NA
V: TRBV28
DNA: TGTGCCAGCAGTTTAGCTAGCGGGATCGATGAGCAGTTCTTC
CDR3: CASSLASGIDEQFF

D: TRBD1
J: TRBJ1-1
size: NA
V: TRBV6-5
DNA: TGTGCCAGCAGCCCGACAGGGACCACTGAAGCTTTCTTT
CDR3: CASSPTGTTEAFF

D: NA
J: TRBJ1-5
size: NA
V: TRBV30
DNA: TGTGCCTGGAGCACGAAGGGGGTCGCAAATCAGCCCCAGCATTTT
CDR3: CAWSTKGVANQPQHF

D: TRBD1
J: TRBJ2-3
size: NA
V: TRBV3-1/TRBV3-2
DNA: TGTGCCAGCAGCCAAATGACAGGGATCACAGATACGCAGTATTTT
CDR3: CASSQMTGITDTQYF

D: NA
J: TRBJ1-6
size: NA
V: TRBV27
DNA: TGTGCCAGCAGTGGACAGTTTGGATCACCCCTCCACTTT
CDR3: CASSGQFGSPLHF

D: TRBD1
J: TRBJ1-2
size: NA
V: TRBV4-2
DNA: TGTGCCAGCAGCCAAGAAAGGGGACAGGGGTTTGGCTACACCTTC
CDR3: CASSQERGQGFGYTF